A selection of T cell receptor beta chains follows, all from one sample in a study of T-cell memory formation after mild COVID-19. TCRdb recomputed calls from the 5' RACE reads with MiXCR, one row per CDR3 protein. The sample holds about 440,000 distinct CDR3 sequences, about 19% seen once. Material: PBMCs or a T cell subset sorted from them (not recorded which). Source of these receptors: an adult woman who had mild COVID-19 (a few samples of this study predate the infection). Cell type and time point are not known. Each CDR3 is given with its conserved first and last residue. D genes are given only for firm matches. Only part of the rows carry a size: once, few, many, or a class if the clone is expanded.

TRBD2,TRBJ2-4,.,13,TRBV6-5,CASSYRDGGIQYF,TGTGCCAGCAGTTACAGGGACGGGGGGATTCAGTACTTC
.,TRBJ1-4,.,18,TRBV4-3,CASSQGPSQGVISEKLFF,TGCGCCAGCAGCCAAGGCCCTAGTCAAGGGGTTATCAGTGAAAAACTGTTTTTT
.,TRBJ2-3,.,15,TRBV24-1,CATSDTVTSTDTQYF,TGTGCCACCAGTGACACAGTTACTAGCACAGATACGCAGTATTTT
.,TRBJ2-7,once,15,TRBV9,CASSVEGTGNYEQYF,TGTGCCAGCAGCGTAGAGGGGACGGGGAACTACGAGCAGTACTTC
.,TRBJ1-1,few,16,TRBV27,CASSFSGRGMNTEAFF,TGTGCCAGCAGTTTTTCAGGGCGGGGGATGAACACTGAAGCTTTCTTT
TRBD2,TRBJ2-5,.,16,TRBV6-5,CASSYSGTSGLETQYF,TGTGCCAGCAGTTACTCAGGGACTAGCGGGCTCGAGACCCAGTACTTC
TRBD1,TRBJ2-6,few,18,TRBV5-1,CASSLGQGPSSGANVLTF,TGCGCCAGCAGCTTGGGACAGGGCCCTAGCTCTGGGGCCAACGTCCTGACTTTC
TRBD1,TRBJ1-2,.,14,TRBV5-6,CASSLRGRFSGYTF,TGTGCCAGCAGCTTGAGGGGGCGGTTCAGTGGCTACACCTTC
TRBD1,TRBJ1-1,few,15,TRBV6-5,CASRRPGGENTEAFF,TGTGCCAGCAGGCGGCCAGGGGGCGAGAACACTGAAGCTTTCTTT
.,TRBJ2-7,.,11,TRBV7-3,CASGEGREQYF,TGTGCCAGCGGTGAGGGGAGGGAGCAGTACTTC
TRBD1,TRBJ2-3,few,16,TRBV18,CASSPDRGRPTDTQYF,TGTGCCAGCTCACCCGACAGGGGGCGGCCGACAGATACGCAGTATTTT
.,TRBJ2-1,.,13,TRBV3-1,CASSHNRGVEQFF,TGTGCCAGCAGCCATAATAGGGGTGTTGAGCAGTTCTTC
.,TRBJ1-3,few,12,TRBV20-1,CSATRSGNTIYF,TGCAGTGCTACTCGGTCGGGAAACACCATATATTTT
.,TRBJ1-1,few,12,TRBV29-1,CSVVALNTEAFF,TGCAGCGTTGTGGCATTGAACACTGAAGCTTTCTTT
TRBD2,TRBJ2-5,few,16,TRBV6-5,CASSISSGSSAETQYF,TGTGCCAGCAGTATTTCTAGCGGGAGTTCTGCAGAGACCCAGTACTTC
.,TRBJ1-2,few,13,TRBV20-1,CSAIQITNYGYTF,TGCAGTGCTATACAGATAACTAACTATGGCTACACCTTC
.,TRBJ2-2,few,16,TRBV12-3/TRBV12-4,CASSLLGKGVAGELFF,TGTGCCAGCAGTTTACTAGGAAAAGGCGTCGCCGGGGAGCTGTTTTTT
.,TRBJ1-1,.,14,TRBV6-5,CASSYGDGRTEAFF,TGTGCCAGCAGTTACGGGGATGGGAGGACTGAAGCTTTCTTT
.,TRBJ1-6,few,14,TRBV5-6,CASSLALNQSPLHF,TGTGCCAGCAGCTTGGCTCTCAACCAGTCACCCCTCCACTTT
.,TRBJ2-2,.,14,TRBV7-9,CASSLIRDRGELFF,TGTGCCAGCAGCTTAATCCGGGACCGGGGGGAGCTGTTTTTT